This T cell receptor beta chain is drawn from a study of T cell responses to AZD1222 COVID-19 vaccine. Study-wide results and caveats: Vaccination with two AZD1222 doses was followed by a rise in Spike-specific TCR breadth and depth. At baseline, seropositivity was found in only six or seven AZD1222 recipients. In a largely white British group with more females than males, clonal diversity was possibly underestimated.

Trimming left V 4 bases short and J 1 base short, with 12 bases between. The CDR3 runs to 15 residues. CDR1 is SNHLY, CDR2 FYNNEI, per germline. The assay was immunoSEQ multiplex PCR, and TCRdb's table has in-frame clones only and misses some. Altogether more than 150,000 clones are present, roughly nine tenths being singletons, with the ten largest covering 1.3%. A few counts support this clone. As yet, its antigen is unknown. The sample here was peripheral blood, taken 28 days after the second AZD1222 dose. This chain uses TRBV2 with TRBJ2-3; D perhaps matches TRBD2 (6 bases). The TCR originated in an adult who received the AZD1222 COVID-19 vaccine. The chain's CDR3 is CASSVLASRTDTQYF. CDR3 nucleotides: TGTGCCAGCAGTGTACTAGCTTCCCGCACAGATACGCAGTATTTT.